This T cell receptor (beta chain) was sequenced during a study of cytomegalovirus exposure and HLA in healthy donors. In the PCR, 60 Vbeta and 13 Jbeta primers were used. Libraries were prepared by immunoSEQ multiplex PCR; TCRdb keeps only in-frame clonotypes and omits some of them. The sample includes 91,000 or so clones, approximately 80% of them seen just once. When sampled, the donors appeared nominally healthy, though they likely had unrecorded immune exposures. With 5 bases removed from V and 3 bases from J, the gap between germline ends came to 8 bases. The V gene's germline CDR1 is MRHNA and CDR2 SNTAGT. This CDR3 comprises 12 residues.

The clonotype was recovered from a man aged 25-45 years in good health and CMV-seropositive. The rearrangement links TRBV6-4 to TRBJ2-7; weak D call: TRBD2 (5 bases). The specimen sequenced was PBMCs. DNA for the CDR3: TGTGCCAGCAGTTCCCGGGACTACGAGCAGTACGTC. Translating it yields CASSSRDYEQYV.